One sample yielded the 20 T cell receptor beta chains listed below, sequenced in a study of T cell changes during pregnancy in multiple sclerosis. This table comes from immunoSEQ multiplex PCR, and its TCRdb copy is limited to in-frame clones, with some not included. The sample contains approximately 66,000 clones, 75% to 95% of which appear only once. This specimen was CD8+ T cells from peripheral blood mononuclear cells, taken before pregnancy. The receptor set was obtained from a female donor with multiple sclerosis, enrolled in a pregnancy study.

The rearrangement uses TRBV4-1 and TRBJ2-3; 7 bases are shared with TRBD2. Germline CDR1 and CDR2: MGHRA and YSYEKL. J lost 4 bases, V lost 1 base, and 5 bases had no gene match. The CDR3 is 15 amino acids. The CDR3 loop is CASSQVETSPDTQYF. Written as DNA, the CDR3 is TGCGCCAGCAGCCAAGTGGAGACTAGCCCAGATACGCAGTATTTT.

The chain carries TRBV13 and TRBJ2-7; TRBD1 might be the D (5 bases). The V gene's germline CDR1 is PRHDT and CDR2 FYEKMQ (reference sequence). V lost 0 bases to trimming and J lost 4 bases, with 7 bases between them. There are 13 residues in the CDR3. For the CDR3, the DNA is TGTGCCAGCAGCTTAGGGCGACAGTACGAGCAGTACTTC. Protein product: CASSLGRQYEQYF.

The V call is TRBV27, the J call TRBJ2-7; no clear D gene. The CDR3 has 13 amino acids. Germline assignment: CDR1 MNHEY and CDR2 SMNVEV (reference sequence). With 5 bases removed from V and 3 bases from J, the gap between germline ends came to 11 bases. The CDR3 DNA follows: TGTGCCAGCAGTGGCGGAACCCTCTACGAGCAGTACTTC. This gives the protein CASSGGTLYEQYF.

The chain is built from TRBV18 and TRBJ2-3; possibly TRBD2 for D (5 bases). Germline V gene data show CDR1 as KGHSH and CDR2 as LQKENI. The CDR3 covers 16 residues. Trimming removed 4 bases from V and 6 bases from J, with 20 bases in between. CDR3 protein: CASSLASILSSDTQYF. In DNA form, the CDR3 reads TGTGCCAGCTCACTGGCTAGCATCCTTAGTTCCGATACGCAGTATTTT. Drawing the rest from reference TRBV18 and TRBJ2-3, the complete variable domain is NAGVMQNPRHLVRRRGQEARLRCSPMKGHSHVYWYRQLPEEGLKFMVYLQKENIIDESGMPKERFSAEFPKEGPSILRIQQVVRGDSAAYFCASSLASILSSDTQYFGPGTRLTVL.

This rearrangement joins TRBV27 to TRBJ2-1; no definite D call. Deletions cut 2 bases from V and 2 bases from J, with 7 bases between. The CDR3 loop spans 14 amino acids. Germline loops: CDR1 MNHEY, CDR2 SMNVEV (reference sequence). CDR3 amino acids: CASSLGQTYNEQFF. Written as DNA, the CDR3 is TGTGCCAGCAGTTTAGGGCAGACCTACAATGAGCAGTTCTTC.

The chain is built from TRBV6-5 and TRBJ2-1; D remains unclear. The CDR3 consists of 14 residues. V was shortened by 2 bases and J by 3 bases, with 8 bases between the two germline ends. CDR1 MNHEY and CDR2 SVGAGI come from the germline V gene. CDR3 DNA sequence: TGTGCCAGCAGTTACGGAGATAACTACAATGAGCAGTTCTTC. Residues: CASSYGDNYNEQFF.

The chain carries TRBV7-6 and TRBJ1-2, with 7 bases fitting TRBD1. After removal of 4 bases from V and 8 bases from J, the junction contained 10 bases not matched to a gene. The germline V gene encodes CDR1 SGHVS and CDR2 FNYEAQ. CDR3 length: 14 residues. In nucleotides, the CDR3 is TGTGCCAGCAGCTCACGTCAAGGGGGCCGAGGCTACACCTTC. Its protein product is CASSSRQGGRGYTF.

This rearrangement joins TRBV6-1 to TRBJ1-5; 7 bases match TRBD1. V lost 1 base to trimming and J lost 1 base; unmatched junction nucleotides: 1. The V gene's germline CDR1 is MNHNS and CDR2 SASEGT. This CDR3 is 15 amino acids long. The CDR3 region is CASSEETGSNQPQHF. For the CDR3, the DNA is TGTGCCAGCAGTGAAGAGACAGGGAGCAATCAGCCCCAGCATTTT.

This chain connects TRBV13 to TRBJ2-1, with 7 bases lining up with TRBD2. CDR1 is PRHDT and CDR2 is FYEKMQ in the germline V gene (reference sequence). V trimming: 4 bases; J trimming: 4 bases; junction bases outside the gene matches: 10. The CDR3 contains 16 residues. CDR3 DNA sequence: TGTGCCAGCAGCTCCGGACTAGAAAGTTCGTACAATGAGCAGTTCTTC. As protein: CASSSGLESSYNEQFF.

The chain couples TRBV10-3 to TRBJ1-3; D unresolved. The germline V gene encodes CDR1 ENHRY and CDR2 SYGVKD. This CDR3 comprises 12 residues. Trimming cost V 8 bases and J 6 bases, with 11 bases left between them. The CDR3 DNA reads as TGTGCCATCCATGATACAGCAAACACCATATATTTT. Translation gives CAIHDTANTIYF.

The chain carries TRBV9 and TRBJ1-1; D unclear. Trimming removed 0 bases from V and 3 bases from J, with 9 bases in between. Germline CDR1 SGDLS, CDR2 YYNGEE. The CDR3 contains 14 residues. The CDR3: CASSVGTEDTEAFF. The CDR3, as DNA: TGTGCCAGCAGCGTAGGAACAGAAGACACTGAAGCTTTCTTT.

This sequence joins TRBV5-1 and TRBJ2-5, with no clear D. Germline V gene data show CDR1 as SGHRS and CDR2 as YFSETQ. V was trimmed by 0 bases and J by 7 bases, leaving 4 bases between them. The CDR3 spans 11 residues. The CDR3 sequence: CASSLGGTQYF. The CDR3 region has the DNA TGCGCCAGCAGCTTGGGAGGGACCCAGTACTTC.

The rearrangement links TRBV7-3 to TRBJ1-3; 7 nucleotides agree with TRBD1. V lost 1 base to trimming and J lost 0 bases; unmatched junction nucleotides: 0. Per germline, CDR1 SGHTA and CDR2 FQGTGA. The CDR3 contains 15 residues. The CDR3: CASSLNRGSGNTIYF. CDR3 DNA: TGTGCCAGCAGCTTAAACAGGGGCTCTGGAAACACCATATATTTT.

The J gene is TRBJ2-3, the V gene TRBV6-1; D gene unclear. From germline, CDR1 is MNHNS and CDR2 SASEGT. The V and J ends lost 8 bases and 3 bases respectively, with 12 bases between them. This CDR3 is built from 13 residues. CDR3 protein: CASQQTVTDTQYF. Written as DNA, the CDR3 is TGTGCCAGCCAACAGACGGTTACAGATACGCAGTATTTT.

The rearrangement links TRBV11-1 to TRBJ2-7; a possible D gene is TRBD1 (5 bases). Germline-derived CDR1 and CDR2 are SGHAT and FQDESV (reference sequence). The CDR3 covers 13 residues. V was pared by 5 bases and J by 3 bases, with 11 bases between. CDR3 sequence (DNA): TGTGCCAGCAGCCCTGGGGCCAACTACGAGCAGTACTTC. Translation: CASSPGANYEQYF.

The rearrangement joins TRBV5-4 to TRBJ2-3; 10 positions agree with TRBD2. In germline, CDR1 is SGHNT, CDR2 YYREEE (reference sequence). The ends lost 1 base at V and 4 bases at J; junction bases unmatched: 9. The CDR3 length is 17 residues. CDR3 protein: CASSLLAAGGHSDTQYF. The DNA for the CDR3 is TGTGCCAGCAGCTTGTTGGCAGCGGGGGGGCATTCAGATACGCAGTATTTT.

This clone has a single count. The chain is built from TRBV13 and TRBJ2-2, with 8 bases fitting TRBD1. CDR3 size: 16 residues. V shed 4 bases and J 6 bases; nucleotides not matched to a gene: 10. CDR1 and CDR2 from the germline V gene are PRHDT and FYEKMQ (reference sequence). The CDR3 sequence is CASSSARTGLPGELFF. In nucleotides, the CDR3 is TGTGCCAGCAGCTCCGCTCGGACAGGGCTCCCCGGGGAGCTGTTTTTT.

The chain links TRBV7-3 to TRBJ2-3; 9 nucleotides line up with TRBD1. Germline V gene sequence: CDR1 SGHTA, CDR2 FQGTGA. V gave up 3 bases and J gave up 6 bases; unmatched junction bases: 7. The CDR3 contains 15 residues. The CDR3 DNA reads TGTGCCAGCAGCTTCACAGGGGGCGCGTCTGATACGCAGTATTTT. Translation: CASSFTGGASDTQYF.

The CDR3 reads CASSVQGATGNTIYF. In DNA, the CDR3 is TGTGCCAGCAGCGTACAGGGGGCAACTGGAAACACCATATATTTT. The chain employs TRBV9 and TRBJ1-3; TRBD1 agrees at 8 bases. Germline trimming cut 1 base from V and 2 bases from J; bases unmatched to any gene: 2. The CDR3 contains 15 residues. Germline CDR1 and CDR2: SGDLS and YYNGEE.

This clone was seen once. The chain combines TRBV6-5 with TRBJ1-2, with TRBD1 identical over 8 bases. Germline V gene sequence: CDR1 MNHEY, CDR2 SVGAGI. The CDR3 totals 14 residues. Unmatched junction bases numbered 3, after V lost 4 bases and J lost 2 bases. The CDR3: CASSFQGANYGYTF. CDR3 DNA: TGTGCCAGCAGTTTCCAGGGGGCGAACTATGGCTACACCTTC.